These T cell receptor beta chains were read from a single sample in a study of shared clonotypes between healthy human individuals. Using immunoSEQ multiplex PCR, the repertoire was profiled, and TCRdb retains in-frame clones only, with some absent. The table records under 2.5 million clones, roughly 90% of them present only once. Sample: naive CD4+ T cells from PBMCs. These receptor sequences come from a man aged 18 to 29 in good health. Some clones in this sample may be carry-over from other donors' samples. Each CDR3 is given without its conserved first and last residue. A D gene is named only where the DNA matches it firmly. Expanded clones get a size class; other rows say once, few or many, or leave the size out.

size,V,D,CDR3
NA,TRBV5-1,TRBD1,ASSLDRGGYT
NA,TRBV7-9,NA,ASSLGGTPEGYEQY
few,TRBV5-1,TRBD1,ASSLYGTGEETQY
NA,TRBV5-1,NA,ASSLEDGRSYEQY
NA,TRBV5-4,NA,ASSWGARQVGNEQY
NA,TRBV27,NA,ASRPYGGGEQY
once,TRBV5-1,TRBD2,ASSFAMAGGTNSGQF
NA,TRBV10-2,NA,ASRVTRGANTEAF
NA,TRBV16,TRBD1,ASSQSTGAQPQH
NA,TRBV6-1,TRBD2,ASSARPQSGAQETQY
NA,TRBV21-1,NA,AYEGPGTDSFSYEQY
once,TRBV5-1,TRBD2,ASSLREGYNEQF
NA,TRBV5-1,TRBD1,ASSGEPGQSYNEQF
NA,TRBV28,NA,ASSLWGSDTQY
few,TRBV6-1,TRBD1,ASSATGIGYT
NA,TRBV6-1,NA,ASSKGPEQF
NA,TRBV4-2,TRBD2,ASSQVSGSSYNEQF
NA,TRBV5-1,NA,ASSLGGGTTNEKLF
NA,TRBV28,NA,ASSLHARAVGFRNEQF
NA,TRBV5-1,NA,ASSLATGFSDTQY
NA,TRBV30,NA,AWIPGLSTDTQY
NA,TRBV19,NA,ASSKGGADTQY
NA,TRBV18,NA,ASSPSKGSYSTDTQY
once,TRBV4-2,NA,ASSQARRGYNQPQH
NA,TRBV5-4,NA,ASSLRGQETQY
NA,TRBV2,NA,ATSRNSNEQF
NA,TRBV5-1,TRBD2,ASSGDAGGPNEQF
NA,TRBV7-7,TRBD2,ASSSRTSGGRGGTQY
NA,TRBV7-9,TRBD2,ASSFSGTSRGDTQY
NA,TRBV11-2,NA,ASSTAGAYGYT
NA,TRBV7-9,NA,ASSLLRDTQY
NA,TRBV9,NA,ASSAGLSSYEQY
NA,TRBV28,NA,ASTARREKLF
NA,TRBV12-5,TRBD2,ASGLAVSVAGDGLDTQY
NA,TRBV10-3,NA,AISESRLATQNEQF
NA,TRBV13,TRBD2,ASSLVTPLAGGTDTQY
NA,TRBV5-1,NA,ASSPVPENDNEQF
NA,TRBV27,NA,ASSAGSGIYNEQF
once,TRBV5-4,NA,ASSPTVGRPAYNEQF